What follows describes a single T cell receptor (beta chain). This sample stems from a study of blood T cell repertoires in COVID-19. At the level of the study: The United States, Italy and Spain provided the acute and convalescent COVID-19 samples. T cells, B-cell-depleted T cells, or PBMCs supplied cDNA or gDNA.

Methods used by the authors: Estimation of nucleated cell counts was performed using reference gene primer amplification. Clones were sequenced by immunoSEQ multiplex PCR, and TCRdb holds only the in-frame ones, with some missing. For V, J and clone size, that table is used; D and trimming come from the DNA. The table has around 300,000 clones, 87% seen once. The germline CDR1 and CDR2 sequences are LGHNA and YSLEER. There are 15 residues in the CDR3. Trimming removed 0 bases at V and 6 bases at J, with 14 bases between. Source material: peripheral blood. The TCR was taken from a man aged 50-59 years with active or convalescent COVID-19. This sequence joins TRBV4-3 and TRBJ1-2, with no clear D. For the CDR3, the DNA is TGCGCCAGCAGCCAAGAGGCCCTGGGAGGGCATGGCTACACCTTC. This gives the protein CASSQEALGGHGYTF.